This T cell receptor beta chain was sequenced for a study of Ad26.COV2.S vaccination and SARS-CoV-2 variants. Study context: Intramuscularly, Ad26.COV2.S was given either once or twice, 56 days apart.

The table came from immunoSEQ multiplex PCR; TCRdb's copy has only in-frame clones and leaves some out. The table records 350,000 to 400,000 clones, 80% to 90% of them present only once. This sample's treatment: 19 received Ad26.COV2.S at low or high dose, single or two shots; 5 received placebo; per-sample allocation not given. Samples were taken on day 63 after the first vaccine or placebo injection. This person who donated was an adult of 18-55 years in Boston. Turning to this clone: Its antigen is not identified.

Findings and limits, study-wide: Breadth and depth estimates from TCRs may understate total T cell responses.

This CDR3 region has 15 residues. The V gene end was trimmed by 2 bases and the J gene end by 5 bases; junction bases not matched to a gene: 6. Per the germline V gene, CDR1 is WNHNN and CDR2 is SYGVQD (reference sequence). The chain is built from TRBV10-1 and TRBJ2-7; 10 bases are shared with TRBD2. The sample was peripheral blood, taken in a trial of Ad26.COV2.S vaccine versus placebo. The sequence was obtained from a person aged 18-60 years who received the Ad26.COV2.S COVID-19 vaccine or a placebo. CDR3 in DNA: TGCGCCAGCAGTGAGCACCGAGCGGGGGGGCACGAGCAGTACTTC. Protein: CASSEHRAGGHEQYF.